Presented here are 15 T cell receptor beta chains from one specimen sequenced in a study of T cell responses to AZD1222 COVID-19 vaccine. The table came from immunoSEQ multiplex PCR; TCRdb's copy has only in-frame clones and leaves some out. The table lists around 87,000 clones, more than 75% of them singletons, with about a fifth in the top ten. Sequenced material: peripheral blood, taken on day 0 of AZD1222 vaccination. The receptors derive from an adult in good health.

The CDR3 nucleotides are TGTGCCTCCGGCCGACAGCTTAATTCACCCCTCCACTTT. Encoded protein: CASGRQLNSPLHF. This chain links TRBV6-5 with TRBJ1-6, with D perhaps matching TRBD1 (5 bases). The germline CDR1 and CDR2 sequences are MNHEY and SVGAGI. Trimming removed 11 bases from V and 6 bases from J, with 14 bases in between. The CDR3 consists of 13 residues.

This chain uses TRBV6-5 with TRBJ1-6; 7 nucleotides line up with TRBD1. The J segment lost 7 bases and the V segment lost 4 bases, leaving 7 bases of the junction unmatched. Per germline, CDR1 MNHEY and CDR2 SVGAGI. This CDR3 comprises 15 residues. The CDR3 protein is CASSFFQGQNSPLHF. The CDR3 DNA reads TGTGCCAGCAGTTTTTTTCAGGGACAGAATTCACCCCTCCACTTT.

This clone has only a few counts. This chain links TRBV7-2 with TRBJ1-2; TRBD1 matches at 8 bases. CDR3 length: 14 amino acids. CDR1 is SGHTA and CDR2 is FQGNSA in the germline V gene. After removal of 5 bases from V and 3 bases from J, the junction contained 5 bases not matched to a gene. CDR3 residues: CASSILTGDYGYTF. In nucleotides, the CDR3 is TGTGCCAGCAGCATACTGACAGGGGACTATGGCTACACCTTC.

The CDR3 here is CASSTIPGQGVIPLHF. As DNA, the CDR3 is TGTGCCAGCAGCACCATTCCGGGGCAGGGAGTTATCCCCCTCCACTTT. J is TRBJ1-6 and V is TRBV7-2; maybe TRBD1 (5 bases). CDR1 and CDR2 from the germline V gene are SGHTA and FQGNSA. V was cut by 5 bases and J by 13 bases, with 24 bases left in between. The CDR3 spans 16 residues.

This clone was seen just once. The genes are TRBV6-5 and TRBJ1-5; D may be TRBD1 (5 bases). The V and J ends lost 7 bases and 0 bases respectively, with 13 bases between them. The germline V gene has CDR1 MNHEY and CDR2 SVGAGI. The CDR3 sequence is 15 residues long. The CDR3 DNA follows: TGTGCCAGCATCACTTGGGGGGATAGCAATCAGCCCCAGCATTTT. Amino acid sequence: CASITWGDSNQPQHF.

V is TRBV4-3 and J is TRBJ2-7; D remains unclear. This CDR3 is built from 17 residues. Trimming left V 0 bases short and J 0 bases short, with 15 bases between. Germline V CDR1 and CDR2: LGHNA, YSLEER. The CDR3 region has the DNA TGCGCCAGCAGCCAAGATCTCCCAGGAGAGAGCTCCTACGAGCAGTACTTC. The encoded protein is CASSQDLPGESSYEQYF.

This clone has a single count. The gene calls are TRBV2 and TRBJ2-7; 7 bases agree with TRBD1. Trimming took 5 bases from V and 7 from J; bases not matched to a gene: 5. The CDR3 is 12 residues long. Germline-derived CDR1 and CDR2 are SNHLY and FYNNEI. The DNA of the CDR3 is TGTGCCAGCAGTTACAGGGGTCGGGAGCAGTACTTC. As protein: CASSYRGREQYF.

J is TRBJ2-3 and V is TRBV27; 7 bases are a match to TRBD2. With V trimmed by 7 bases and J by 1 base, 8 bases remained unmatched. The CDR3 is 15 amino acids. Germline V CDR1 and CDR2: MNHEY, SMNVEV (reference sequence). The CDR3 coding sequence is TGTGCCAGCACTGGGTTGGGAGGGGGCACAGATACGCAGTATTTT. Amino acid sequence: CASTGLGGGTDTQYF.

The rearrangement joins TRBV14 to TRBJ2-7; D is uncertain. Trimming stripped 0 bases from V and 2 bases from J, with 11 bases between. The germline V gene has CDR1 SGHDN and CDR2 FVKESK. The length of the CDR3 is 15 residues. The CDR3 DNA reads as TGTGCCAGCAGCCAAGATCTCGGCCGAGCCTACGAGCAGTACTTC. Protein product: CASSQDLGRAYEQYF.

The V and J genes are TRBV4-1 and TRBJ1-2, with 9 bases identical to TRBD1. This CDR3 spans 14 amino acids. Trimming at V came to 6 bases and at J to 9 bases, leaving 11 bases not matched to a gene. Germline V gene sequence: CDR1 MGHRA, CDR2 YSYEKL. The chain's CDR3 is CASSSTGTGNRYTF. DNA for the CDR3: TGCGCCAGCAGTTCTACCGGGACAGGGAATCGCTACACCTTC.

This chain connects TRBV7-2 to TRBJ2-7; unclear D gene. The V end lost 6 bases, the J end lost 2 bases, and 14 bases lay between the germline ends. This CDR3 is built from 14 residues. Germline lookup yields CDR1 SGHTA and CDR2 FQGNSA. For the CDR3, the DNA is TGTGCCAGCAGTTTCTATTATACCCCCTACGAGCAGTACTTC. As protein: CASSFYYTPYEQYF.

On this clone: Within the sample, other DNA sequences also encode this same CDR3. J is TRBJ2-5 and V is TRBV19, with D hard to call. Germline CDR1 reads LNHDA; CDR2 reads SQIVND (reference sequence). The CDR3 totals 11 residues. Between the trimmed V and J ends, which lost 4 bases and 2 bases, there was a span of 2 bases. The DNA for the CDR3 is TGTGCCAGTAGTAGGCAAGAGACCCAGTACTTC. It is translated as CASSRQETQYF.

This clone has only one observation. The rearrangement joins TRBV27 to TRBJ1-6; D is perhaps TRBD1 (6 bases). The length of the CDR3 is 16 residues. Germline values: CDR1 MNHEY, CDR2 SMNVEV (reference sequence). Trimming cost V 5 bases and J 0 bases, with 11 bases left between them. CDR3 nucleotide sequence: TGTGCCAGCAGTCGGACAGTTAGCTCCTATAATTCACCCCTCCACTTT. Amino acid sequence: CASSRTVSSYNSPLHF.

The V gene is TRBV28, the J gene TRBJ2-1; D ambiguous. The V gene lost 6 bases and the J gene lost 0 bases, with 12 bases spanning the gap. This CDR3 spans 15 amino acids. Looked up from germline, CDR1 is MDHEN and CDR2 is SYDVKM. For the CDR3, the DNA is TGTGCCAGCAGCAGACCGACCAGCTCCTACAATGAGCAGTTCTTC. Its protein is CASSRPTSSYNEQFF.

As to this clone: Compared with germline, one end of the junction differs, possibly owing to a read error. The J gene is TRBJ1-1, the V gene TRBV7-7; a possible D gene is TRBD1 (5 bases). The CDR3 consists of 18 residues. Germline values: CDR1 SSHAT, CDR2 FNYEAQ (reference sequence). As DNA, the CDR3 is TGTGCTAGCAGCCGATATGTACCGGGAGGGGCGGGGGTCACTGAAGCTTTCTTT. Its protein is CASSRYVPGGAGVTEAFF.